The next 18 T cell receptor beta chains were all read from a single sample in a study of T cells in Graves' hyperthyroidism and ophthalmopathy. Researchers took RNA transcripts and amplified the TCR beta CDR3 regions from them. With the HTBI primer set, the TCR CDR3 went through a first round of RT-PCR. MiXCR, applied by TCRdb to the multiplex PCR reads, yields one record per CDR3 protein. The sample carries 560,000 or so distinct CDR3 sequences, 20% recorded once. Sequences were obtained from blood. The source of these receptors is a middle-aged man with Graves' ophthalmopathy.

This clonotype was observed many times. The chain uses TRBV18 and TRBJ2-7; TRBD1 agrees at 11 bases. CDR3 length equals 17 residues. The V gene's germline CDR1 is KGHSH and CDR2 LQKENI. Trimming removed 1 base from V and 0 bases from J; junction bases left unmatched: 5. CDR3 sequence: CASSPRSGTGGSYEQYF. DNA for the CDR3: TGTGCCAGCTCACCACGCTCTGGGACAGGGGGCTCCTACGAGCAGTACTTC.

In its sample, this clonotype was seen a few times. The CDR3 loop is CASSLSGRGYEQFF. DNA of the CDR3: TGCGCCAGCAGCTTGAGCGGGAGAGGGTATGAGCAGTTCTTC. The V call is TRBV5-1, the J call TRBJ2-1; 8 bases map to TRBD2. From germline, CDR1 is SGHRS and CDR2 YFSETQ. The CDR3 is 14 amino acids. J lost 8 bases, V lost 1 base, and 5 bases had no gene match.

A remark on this clonotype: The germline gene is not matched at one end of the junction; a read error may be the cause. The V call is TRBV27, the J call TRBJ2-1; D uncertain. The CDR3 consists of 16 residues. The germline V gene has CDR1 MNHEY and CDR2 SMNVEV (reference sequence). CDR3 region: CACSPSRVNSYNEQFF. As DNA, the CDR3 is TGTGCCTGCAGTCCCTCACGGGTAAACTCCTACAATGAGCAGTTCTTC.

Ten or more counts support this clonotype. The chain has TRBV12-3 or TRBV12-4 and TRBJ1-5, with TRBD1 as a possible D gene (6 bases). This CDR3 has 16 amino acids. V was pared by 3 bases and J by 4 bases, with 16 bases between. The CDR3 reads CASSLARTAKNQPQHF. The CDR3 DNA reads as TGTGCCAGCAGTTTGGCCAGGACAGCAAAAAATCAGCCCCAGCATTTT.

The sample holds many counts of this clonotype. The chain carries TRBV7-3 and TRBJ2-1; 7 bases align to TRBD1. Looked up from germline, CDR1 is SGHTA and CDR2 is FQGTGA. The trim removed 5 bases at V and 9 bases at J, leaving 10 bases unmatched. The CDR3 runs to 14 residues. This CDR3 reads CASSLDRVGGEQFF. Here the CDR3 DNA reads TGTGCCAGCAGCCTAGACAGGGTCGGAGGTGAGCAGTTCTTC.

At least ten counts were recorded for this clonotype. The CDR3 coding sequence is TGTGCCCTGGAAGTGAGCGGAGAAGAGACCCAGTACTTC. Protein product: CALEVSGEETQYF. The rearrangement links TRBV30 to TRBJ2-5; D might be TRBD2 (5 bases). V was trimmed by 8 bases and J by 3 bases, leaving 16 bases between them. Germline V gene data show CDR1 as GTSNPN and CDR2 as SVGIG (reference sequence). The CDR3 runs to 13 residues.

This clonotype was observed a handful of times. This chain uses TRBV12-3 or TRBV12-4 with TRBJ1-6, with 8 bases lining up with TRBD1. The CDR3 totals 15 residues. J was trimmed by 12 bases and V by 3 bases; bases with no gene match: 10. In nucleotides, the CDR3 is TGTGCCAGCAGTTTGATCGGACAGGGCCTATTACCCCTCCACTTT. This translates into CASSLIGQGLLPLHF.

This clonotype was seen a handful of times. The chain employs TRBV27 and TRBJ2-7; D is uncertain. Trimming took off 3 bases at V and 5 bases at J, with 11 bases between the two ends. From germline, CDR1 is MNHEY and CDR2 SMNVEV (reference sequence). The CDR3 is 13 residues long. CDR3 region: CASSFFFWDEQYF. The CDR3 DNA reads as TGTGCCAGCAGTTTCTTTTTCTGGGACGAGCAGTACTTC.

The rearrangement uses TRBV20-1 and TRBJ2-2, with D maybe TRBD2 (6 bases). Looked up from germline, CDR1 is DFQATT and CDR2 is SNEGSKA (reference sequence). The germline V and J ends were trimmed by 1 base and 6 bases, with 15 bases remaining between them. The CDR3 has 15 residues. The CDR3 loop reads CSARVAGGFAGELFF. In nucleotides, the CDR3 is TGCAGTGCTAGAGTAGCCGGGGGATTCGCCGGGGAGCTGTTTTTT.

This clonotype was counted at least ten times. This rearrangement joins TRBV20-1 to TRBJ2-3, with D uncertain. The V gene lost 1 base and the J gene lost 9 bases, with 8 bases spanning the gap. CDR1 and CDR2 (germline): DFQATT, SNEGSKA (reference sequence). The CDR3 covers 11 residues. In DNA form, the CDR3 reads TGCAGTGCTAGAGGGGGTGTCACGCAGTATTTT. This translates into CSARGGVTQYF.

Many counts were recorded for this clonotype. The genes are TRBV3-1 and TRBJ1-1; D gene unclear. CDR1 is LGHDT, CDR2 YNNKEL, per germline (reference sequence). V was trimmed by 4 bases and J by 6 bases, leaving 12 bases between them. This CDR3 has 13 amino acids. CDR3 residues: CASSPKGESEAFF. CDR3 coding DNA: TGTGCCAGCAGCCCGAAAGGTGAATCTGAAGCTTTCTTT. Full variable domain (outside the CDR3, taken from reference TRBV3-1 and TRBJ1-1): DTAVSQTPKYLVTQMGNDKSIKCEQNLGHDTMYWYKQDSKKFLKIMFSYNNKELIINETVPNRFSPKSPDKAHLNLHINSLELGDSAVYFCASSPKGESEAFFGQGTRLTVV.

This clonotype was counted between two and nine times. CDR3 sequence (DNA): TGTGCCAGTAGTACGCAAAGCGGGGGGAATGAGCAGTTCTTC. It encodes CASSTQSGGNEQFF. The chain combines TRBV19 with TRBJ2-1, with TRBD2 matching over 9 bases. The ends lost 4 bases at V and 7 bases at J; junction bases unmatched: 5. Looked up from germline, CDR1 is LNHDA and CDR2 is SQIVND (reference sequence). This CDR3 is built from 14 residues. The whole variable domain, filled in from reference TRBV19 and TRBJ2-1, reads DGGITQSPKYLFRKEGQNVTLSCEQNLNHDAMYWYRQDPGQGLRLIYYSQIVNDFQKGDIAEGYSVSREKKESFPLTVTSAQKNPTAFYLCASSTQSGGNEQFFGPGTRLTVL.

The rearrangement links TRBV9 to TRBJ2-1, with 9 nucleotides matching TRBD1. Germline V CDR1 and CDR2: SGDLS, YYNGEE. Losses at the gene ends were 5 bases for V and 8 bases for J; bases not matched to a gene: 11. The CDR3 has 15 amino acids. The CDR3 DNA follows: TGTGCCAGCAGTCTAGGGGGGACAGGGTCGGATGAGCAGTTCTTC. It translates to CASSLGGTGSDEQFF.

The V gene is TRBV19, the J gene TRBJ2-2, with TRBD1 matching over 8 bases. The germline CDR1 and CDR2 sequences are LNHDA and SQIVND (reference sequence). After removal of 2 bases from V and 6 bases from J, the junction contained 2 bases not matched to a gene. The CDR3 extends over 14 amino acids. The DNA of the CDR3 is TGTGCCAGTAGTATACAGGGGGCTGCCGGGGAGCTGTTTTTT. Its translation: CASSIQGAAGELFF. Full variable domain (remainder filled in from reference TRBV19 and TRBJ2-2): DGGITQSPKYLFRKEGQNVTLSCEQNLNHDAMYWYRQDPGQGLRLIYYSQIVNDFQKGDIAEGYSVSREKKESFPLTVTSAQKNPTAFYLCASSIQGAAGELFFGEGSRLTVL.

This clonotype was counted at least ten times. The rearrangement joins TRBV7-9 to TRBJ2-1, with 7 bases matching TRBD1. The CDR3 is made up of 20 amino acids. Trimming removed 5 bases from V and 0 bases from J; junction bases left unmatched: 19. Germline V gene lookup returns CDR1 SEHNR and CDR2 FQNEAQ (reference sequence). The CDR3 protein is CASSPSRDSYNPSSYNEQFF. DNA for the CDR3: TGTGCCAGCAGCCCCTCCCGGGACAGCTATAATCCAAGCTCCTACAATGAGCAGTTCTTC.

This clonotype was seen only once. The chain is built from TRBV18 and TRBJ1-4; 11 bases match TRBD1. Germline assignment: CDR1 KGHSH and CDR2 LQKENI. This CDR3 contains 15 residues. Trimming took 6 bases from V and 7 from J; bases not matched to a gene: 7. CDR3 coding DNA: TGTGCCAGCTCGCCCCGGGACAGGGGGACTGAAAAACTGTTTTTT. Amino acid sequence: CASSPRDRGTEKLFF.

This clonotype turned up a few times. The CDR3 spells CSARARQGGSYNEQFF. The CDR3 DNA follows: TGCAGTGCTAGAGCACGACAGGGGGGCTCCTACAATGAGCAGTTCTTC. The chain links TRBV20-1 to TRBJ2-1; TRBD1 agrees at 9 bases. The CDR3 loop spans 16 amino acids. The junction had 4 bases not matched to a gene; V was cut back by 1 base and J by 0 bases. Germline CDR1 is DFQATT and CDR2 is SNEGSKA (reference sequence).

This clonotype has a count of ten or more. The chain links TRBV2 to TRBJ1-2, with TRBD1 matching over 9 bases. This CDR3 has 14 amino acids. With 4 bases clipped from V and 3 bases from J, the junction kept 3 bases outside the gene matches. Per the germline V gene, CDR1 is SNHLY and CDR2 is FYNNEI. The CDR3 spells CASSGDRDDYGYTF. In DNA form, the CDR3 reads TGTGCCAGCAGTGGGGACAGGGACGACTATGGCTACACCTTC.